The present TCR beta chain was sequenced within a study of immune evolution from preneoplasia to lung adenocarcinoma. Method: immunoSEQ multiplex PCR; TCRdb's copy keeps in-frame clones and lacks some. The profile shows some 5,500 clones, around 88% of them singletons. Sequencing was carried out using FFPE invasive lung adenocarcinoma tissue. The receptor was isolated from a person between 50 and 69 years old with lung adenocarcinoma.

CDR3 in DNA: TGTGCCAGCAGCGTAACTCAGAGCTCCTACAATGAGCAGTTCTTC. Translating it yields CASSVTQSSYNEQFF. V is TRBV9 and J is TRBJ2-1; no firm D call. Germline V gene data show CDR1 as SGDLS and CDR2 as YYNGEE. The CDR3 has 15 amino acids. Trimming removed 1 base from V and 0 bases from J, with 8 bases in between.